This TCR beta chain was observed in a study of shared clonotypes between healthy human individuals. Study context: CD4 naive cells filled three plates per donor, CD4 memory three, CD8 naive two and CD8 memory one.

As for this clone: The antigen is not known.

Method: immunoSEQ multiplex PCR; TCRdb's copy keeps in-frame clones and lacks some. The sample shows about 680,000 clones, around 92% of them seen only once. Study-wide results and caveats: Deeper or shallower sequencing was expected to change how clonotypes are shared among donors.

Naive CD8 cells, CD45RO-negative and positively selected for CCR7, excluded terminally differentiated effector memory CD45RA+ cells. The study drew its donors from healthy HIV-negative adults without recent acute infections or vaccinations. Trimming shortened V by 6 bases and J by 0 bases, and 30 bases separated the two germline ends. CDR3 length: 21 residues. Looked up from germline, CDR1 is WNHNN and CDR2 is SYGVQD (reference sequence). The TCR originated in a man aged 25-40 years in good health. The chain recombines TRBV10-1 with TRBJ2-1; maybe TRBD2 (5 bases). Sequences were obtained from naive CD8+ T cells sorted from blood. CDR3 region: CASRDLTNQLADNSSYNEQFF. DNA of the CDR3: TGCGCCAGCAGGGACCTGACAAATCAGCTAGCTGATAACAGCTCCTACAATGAGCAGTTCTTC.